These 10 T cell receptor beta chains share one sample of origin, sequenced in a study of shared T cell receptors in the human thymus. Sequencing used immunoSEQ multiplex PCR; TCRdb keeps in-frame clones, though not all of them. Among hundreds of thousands of clones listed, more than 70% were seen once. The same sample was also studied in work on human thymus T cells.

Sequencing was carried out using thymocytes. These receptors originate from a boy younger than two with a congenital heart defect.

The CDR3, as DNA: TGCGCCAGCAGCCAGGACAGAGCCTACACCATATATTTT. Encoded protein: CASSQDRAYTIYF. This rearrangement joins TRBV4-3 to TRBJ1-3; possible D gene TRBD1, 6 bases. This CDR3 has 13 residues. CDR1 is LGHNA, CDR2 YSLEER, per germline. Trimming took 3 bases from V and 8 from J, leaving 11 bases between them.

This rearrangement joins TRBV11-2 to TRBJ2-3; D remains unclear. The germline V gene has CDR1 SGHAT and CDR2 FQNNGV. This CDR3 spans 13 amino acids. Deletions cut 6 bases from V and 4 bases from J, with 11 bases between. In DNA, the CDR3 is TGTGCCAGCAGTCCAACAGCTGCAGATACGCAGTATTTT. Translated, it gives CASSPTAADTQYF.

This chain links TRBV4-3 with TRBJ1-1; 10 bases fit TRBD1. After removal of 0 bases from V and 3 bases from J, the junction contained 10 bases not matched to a gene. The CDR3 length is 18 residues. Germline CDR1 LGHNA, CDR2 YSLEER. Written as DNA, the CDR3 is TGCGCCAGCAGCCAAGATTTTCTGGACAGGGGGACCTACACTGAAGCTTTCTTT. This encodes CASSQDFLDRGTYTEAFF.

V gene TRBV7-9 combines with J gene TRBJ2-7; D is unclear. Deletions cut 3 bases from V and 3 bases from J, with 15 bases between. The CDR3 consists of 15 residues. Per germline, CDR1 SEHNR and CDR2 FQNEAQ (reference sequence). The CDR3 loop is CASSFYRLPRYEQYF. The CDR3 DNA sequence: TGTGCCAGCAGCTTTTATCGTCTACCTCGCTACGAGCAGTACTTC.

The V and J genes are TRBV4-3 and TRBJ2-5, with D possibly TRBD1 on 6 matching bases. CDR3 length: 16 residues. Trimming took 0 bases from V and 2 from J, leaving 13 bases between them. The germline V gene has CDR1 LGHNA and CDR2 YSLEER. The DNA of the CDR3 is TGCGCCAGCAGCCAAGATTTGGGGGCATTGCAAGAGACCCAGTACTTC. Its protein product is CASSQDLGALQETQYF.

The chain couples TRBV28 to TRBJ1-3, with D hard to call. The CDR3 covers 15 residues. The germline V gene has CDR1 MDHEN and CDR2 SYDVKM. V lost 1 base and J lost 3, with 10 bases in between. DNA of the CDR3: TGTGCCAGCAGTTTATTTCCCGCGGATGGAAACACCATATATTTT. It is translated as CASSLFPADGNTIYF.

The count of this clone is one. The rearrangement uses TRBV6-5 and TRBJ2-1; 11 bases are a match to TRBD2. The CDR3 totals 15 residues. The junction had 6 bases not matched to a gene; V was cut back by 4 bases and J by 7 bases. Germline V lookup: CDR1 MNHEY, CDR2 SVGAGI. CDR3 loop: CASSSLAGGGNEQFF. As DNA, the CDR3 is TGTGCCAGCAGTTCCCTAGCGGGAGGAGGAAATGAGCAGTTCTTC.

The rearrangement joins TRBV4-1 to TRBJ1-5; D unclear. V lost 0 bases, J lost 6 bases, and 12 bases lay in between. The CDR3 totals 15 residues. Germline-derived CDR1 and CDR2 are MGHRA and YSYEKL. The DNA of the CDR3 is TGCGCCAGCAGCCAAGACATTGGTACGGTTCAGCCCCAGCATTTT. This translates into CASSQDIGTVQPQHF.

The chain has TRBV6-5 and TRBJ2-2; no reliable D call. The CDR3 contains 14 residues. Trimming removed 7 bases from V and 7 bases from J, with 16 bases in between. The germline V gene encodes CDR1 MNHEY and CDR2 SVGAGI. CDR3 sequence: CASTGGSHGGELFF. The CDR3 coding sequence is TGTGCCAGCACTGGCGGCAGCCATGGCGGGGAGCTGTTTTTT.

The CDR3 spells CASSSGSVGYTF. CDR3 nucleotides: TGTGCCAGCAGTTCTGGTAGCGTTGGCTACACCTTC. This chain uses TRBV28 with TRBJ1-2; D is ambiguous. This CDR3 comprises 12 residues. The germline gives CDR1 MDHEN, CDR2 SYDVKM. V lost 4 bases to trimming and J lost 7 bases, with 10 bases between them.